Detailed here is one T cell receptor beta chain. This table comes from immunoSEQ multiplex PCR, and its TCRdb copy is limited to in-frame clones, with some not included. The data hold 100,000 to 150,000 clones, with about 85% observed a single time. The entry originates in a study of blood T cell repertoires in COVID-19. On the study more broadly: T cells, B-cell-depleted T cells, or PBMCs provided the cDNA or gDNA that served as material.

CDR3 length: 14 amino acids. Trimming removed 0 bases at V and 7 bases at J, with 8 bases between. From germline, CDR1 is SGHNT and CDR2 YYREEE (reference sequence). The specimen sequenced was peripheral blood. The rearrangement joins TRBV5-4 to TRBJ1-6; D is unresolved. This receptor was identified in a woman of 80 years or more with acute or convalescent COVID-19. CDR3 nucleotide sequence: TGTGCCAGCAGCTTGGACAGCAAAAATTCACCCCTCCACTTT. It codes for CASSLDSKNSPLHF. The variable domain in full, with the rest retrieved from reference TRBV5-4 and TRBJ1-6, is ETGVTQSPTHLIKTRGQQVTLRCSSQSGHNTVSWYQQALGQGPQFIFQYYREEENGRGNFPPRFSGLQFPNYSSELNVNALELDDSALYLCASSLDSKNSPLHFGNGTRLTVT.